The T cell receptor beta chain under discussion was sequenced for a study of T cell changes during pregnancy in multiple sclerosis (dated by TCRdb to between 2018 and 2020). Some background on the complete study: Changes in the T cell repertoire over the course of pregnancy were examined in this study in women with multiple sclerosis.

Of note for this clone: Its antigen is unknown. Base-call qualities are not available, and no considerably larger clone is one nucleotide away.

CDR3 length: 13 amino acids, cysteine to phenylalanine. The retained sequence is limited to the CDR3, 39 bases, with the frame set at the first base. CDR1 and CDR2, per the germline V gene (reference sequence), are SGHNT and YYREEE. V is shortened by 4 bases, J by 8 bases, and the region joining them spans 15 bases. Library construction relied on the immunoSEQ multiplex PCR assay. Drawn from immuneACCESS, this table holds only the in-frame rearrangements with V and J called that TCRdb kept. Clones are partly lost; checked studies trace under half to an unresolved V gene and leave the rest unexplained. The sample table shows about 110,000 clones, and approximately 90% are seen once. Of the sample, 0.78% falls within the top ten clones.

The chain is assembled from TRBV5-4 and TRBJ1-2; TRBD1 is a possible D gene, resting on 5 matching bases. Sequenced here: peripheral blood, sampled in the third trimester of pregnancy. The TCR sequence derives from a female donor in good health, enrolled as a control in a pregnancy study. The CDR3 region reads CASSPVGAGGYTF. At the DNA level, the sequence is TGTGCCAGCAGCCCCGTTGGGGCTGGGGGCTACACCTTC.